The 27 T cell receptor beta chains given below trace back to one sample, sequenced in a study of blood T cell repertoires in COVID-19. Sequencing was performed with immunoSEQ multiplex PCR; in TCRdb, only in-frame clones are kept and a portion is missing. The data show around 170,000 clones, about four fifths seen once. Sequenced: peripheral blood. The source of these receptors is a woman of 80 years or more with acute or convalescent COVID-19.

This clone was counted once. The chain carries TRBV14 and TRBJ1-2; TRBD1 aligns across 10 bases. Germline assignment: CDR1 SGHDN and CDR2 FVKESK. This CDR3 contains 15 residues. V was clipped by 3 bases and J by 6 bases; unmatched bases: 7. The CDR3 DNA follows: TGTGCCAGCAGCCAGGCCGGGACAGGGGTCCATGGCTACACCTTC. Its translation is CASSQAGTGVHGYTF.

The V and J genes are TRBV5-1 and TRBJ2-1; TRBD2 agrees at 7 bases. The CDR3 extends over 16 amino acids. The germline gives CDR1 SGHRS, CDR2 YFSETQ. J was trimmed by 5 bases and V by 5 bases; bases with no gene match: 13. The CDR3 protein is CASSRTVTGTNNEQFF. CDR3 coding DNA: TGCGCCAGCAGTCGGACGGTGACCGGGACTAACAATGAGCAGTTCTTC.

The V and J genes are TRBV19 and TRBJ2-1; weak D call: TRBD2 (5 bases). V was pared by 2 bases and J by 8 bases, with 13 bases between. The CDR3 totals 14 residues. CDR1 LNHDA and CDR2 SQIVND come from the germline V gene (reference sequence). CDR3 loop: CASSIRLEADEQFF. In DNA form, the CDR3 reads TGTGCCAGTAGTATACGACTGGAGGCGGATGAGCAGTTCTTC.

The chain uses TRBV3-1 (or the pseudogene TRBV3-2) and TRBJ1-6; no clear D gene. Trimming cost V 0 bases and J 9 bases, with 12 bases left between them. The CDR3 consists of 15 residues. From germline, CDR1 is LGHDT and CDR2 YNNKEL (reference sequence). The CDR3 region is CASSQEESGSSPLHF. The CDR3, as DNA: TGTGCCAGCAGCCAAGAGGAGAGCGGGAGTTCACCCCTCCACTTT.

The table lists this clone with many counts. The chain couples TRBV18 to TRBJ2-1; tentatively, D is TRBD2 (5 bases). V lost 4 bases and J 0 bases, leaving 16 bases between the germline ends. Germline loops: CDR1 KGHSH, CDR2 LQKENI. The CDR3 covers 17 residues. The DNA for the CDR3 is TGTGCCAGCTCACTGGGAGCTGACTGGAGCTCCTACAATGAGCAGTTCTTC. It translates to CASSLGADWSSYNEQFF.

This clone was observed a handful of times. This chain joins TRBV12-3 or TRBV12-4 and TRBJ1-3; D uncertain. V was pared by 3 bases and J by 4 bases, with 7 bases between. The CDR3 extends over 13 amino acids. CDR3 in amino acids: CASSLGPGNTIYF. The CDR3 coding sequence is TGTGCCAGCAGTTTGGGCCCCGGAAACACCATATATTTT.

V usage is TRBV4-1 and J usage is TRBJ1-2, with no clear D. CDR1 MGHRA and CDR2 YSYEKL come from the germline V gene. The CDR3 is 19 residues long. V lost 4 bases and J 4 bases, leaving 28 bases between the germline ends. The CDR3 sequence: CASSPGDARRASRGYGYTF. CDR3 DNA: TGCGCCAGCAGCCCAGGCGACGCCAGGAGGGCCTCTCGGGGCTATGGCTACACCTTC.

A single count supports this clone. The chain combines TRBV10-2 with TRBJ1-6, with D unresolved. Germline assignment: CDR1 WSHSY and CDR2 SAAADI. Deletions cut 6 bases from V and 1 base from J, with 4 bases between. The CDR3 spans 13 residues. The CDR3 coding sequence is TGCGCCAGCAGGCAGTCCTATAATTCACCCCTCCACTTT. Translated: CASRQSYNSPLHF.

This clone was counted between two and nine times. The gene calls are TRBV30 and TRBJ1-5, with TRBD1 matching over 9 bases. Trimming removed 6 bases from V and 2 bases from J; junction bases left unmatched: 2. The length of the CDR3 is 13 residues. CDR1 is GTSNPN and CDR2 is SVGIG in the germline V gene (reference sequence). The CDR3 DNA sequence: TGTGCCTGTCGGACAGGGGGCAATCAGCCCCAGCATTTT. It encodes CACRTGGNQPQHF.

V gene TRBV5-1 combines with J gene TRBJ2-1; D unclear. Germline CDR1 SGHRS, CDR2 YFSETQ. The CDR3 covers 13 residues. Trimming removed 6 bases from V and 0 bases from J, with 7 bases in between. CDR3 amino acids: CASTPLSYNEQFF. CDR3 sequence (DNA): TGCGCCAGCACCCCCCTCTCCTACAATGAGCAGTTCTTC.

The V and J genes are TRBV4-1 and TRBJ1-2, with 7 bases identical to TRBD1. With V trimmed by 1 base and J by 4 bases, 6 bases remained unmatched. Per the germline V gene, CDR1 is MGHRA and CDR2 is YSYEKL. There are 15 residues in the CDR3. The CDR3 region is CASSQGGGRSYGYTF. The DNA of the CDR3 is TGCGCCAGCAGCCAAGGAGGGGGCCGGAGCTATGGCTACACCTTC.

This rearrangement joins TRBV28 to TRBJ1-1; D may be TRBD1 (6 bases). This CDR3 has 15 amino acids. V lost 6 bases, J lost 1 base, and 15 bases lay in between. Germline CDR1 is MDHEN and CDR2 is SYDVKM. CDR3 DNA: TGTGCCAGCAGGCTTACTGACAGGAAGAACACTGAAGCTTTCTTT. Translation gives CASRLTDRKNTEAFF.

The rearrangement joins TRBV11-2 to TRBJ2-3; maybe TRBD2 (7 bases). V was clipped by 0 bases and J by 11 bases, with 15 bases between them. CDR1 is SGHAT and CDR2 is FQNNGV in the germline V gene. The CDR3 runs 14 residues. CDR3 nucleotides: TGTGCCAGCAGCTTAGATGGGGGGGCGCGGGGGCAGTATTTT. Protein product: CASSLDGGARGQYF.

Only one count was recorded for this clone. The chain carries TRBV10-1 and TRBJ1-4, with 8 bases fitting TRBD1. There are 15 residues in the CDR3. Germline V gives CDR1 WNHNN, CDR2 SYGVQD (reference sequence). Losses at the gene ends were 5 bases for V and 4 bases for J; bases not matched to a gene: 6. The CDR3 nucleotides are TGCGCCAGCAGTCCCGACAGGGGCGGTAATGAAAAACTGTTTTTT. This translates into CASSPDRGGNEKLFF.

V usage is TRBV19 and J usage is TRBJ1-2; D uncertain. CDR1 is LNHDA, CDR2 SQIVND, per germline (reference sequence). The CDR3 length is 12 residues. Trimming shortened V by 7 bases and J by 2 bases, and 8 bases separated the two germline ends. As DNA, the CDR3 is TGTGCCAGTAACTACGGGAACTATGGCTACACCTTC. This encodes CASNYGNYGYTF.

A few counts support this clone. V gene TRBV6-1 combines with J gene TRBJ1-1; D perhaps matches TRBD1 (5 bases). V was pared by 3 bases and J by 0 bases, with 8 bases between. The CDR3 runs to 14 residues. Germline V gives CDR1 MNHNS, CDR2 SASEGT. The CDR3 here is CASSDQGLNTEAFF. CDR3 nucleotide sequence: TGTGCCAGCAGTGATCAGGGATTGAACACTGAAGCTTTCTTT.

This clone appeared a few times. This chain connects TRBV11-1 to TRBJ2-5; D is undetermined. CDR1 SGHAT and CDR2 FQDESV come from the germline V gene (reference sequence). V was cut by 0 bases and J by 0 bases, with 5 bases left in between. The CDR3 runs to 14 residues. Here the CDR3 reads CASSLATNQETQYF. CDR3 coding DNA: TGTGCCAGCAGCTTAGCGACAAACCAAGAGACCCAGTACTTC.

The CDR3, as DNA: TGCGCCAGCAGTCATCTCACCCAGGGGGACGCCGGGCAGCCCCAGCATTTT. Amino acid sequence: CASSHLTQGDAGQPQHF. V gene TRBV23-1 combines with J gene TRBJ1-5; the match to TRBD1 covers 7 bases. TRBV23-1 carries the ORF label, with uncertain function. Trimming removed 3 bases from V and 7 bases from J; junction bases left unmatched: 15. This CDR3 contains 17 residues.

V is TRBV5-1 and J is TRBJ2-3, with unresolved D. The germline V gene has CDR1 SGHRS and CDR2 YFSETQ. Trimming stripped 0 bases from V and 4 bases from J, with 9 bases between. The CDR3 covers 14 residues. Here the CDR3 DNA reads TGCGCCAGCAGCTTGGCCAGGTTCCCAGATACGCAGTATTTT. It yields the protein CASSLARFPDTQYF.

J is TRBJ1-5 and V is TRBV15; D is perhaps TRBD1 (5 bases). CDR3 size: 13 residues. V was pared by 5 bases and J by 5 bases, with 10 bases between. Germline V lookup: CDR1 LNHNV, CDR2 YYDKDF (reference sequence). The CDR3 here is CATSAQGYQPQHF. CDR3 in DNA: TGTGCCACCAGCGCCCAGGGATATCAGCCCCAGCATTTT.

As DNA, the CDR3 is TGCGCCAGCAGCTTCAACAGGATGAACACTGAAGCTTTCTTT. Encoded protein: CASSFNRMNTEAFF. The gene calls are TRBV5-1 and TRBJ1-1, with a weak D call TRBD1 (5 bases). The V end lost 2 bases, the J end lost 0 bases, and 8 bases lay between the germline ends. The CDR3 has 14 residues. Germline CDR1 reads SGHRS; CDR2 reads YFSETQ.

This clone was counted a single time. V is TRBV18 and J is TRBJ2-3, with TRBD1 identical over 7 bases. This CDR3 is built from 15 residues. After removal of 6 bases from V and 2 bases from J, the junction contained 8 bases not matched to a gene. Germline V gene lookup returns CDR1 KGHSH and CDR2 LQKENI. The CDR3 sequence: CASSSDRVNTDTQYF. CDR3 sequence (DNA): TGTGCCAGCTCTTCTGACAGGGTTAACACAGATACGCAGTATTTT.

The chain uses TRBV15 and TRBJ1-2; D possibly corresponds to TRBD1 (5 bases). The V end lost 0 bases, the J end lost 7 bases, and 18 bases lay between the germline ends. The CDR3 has 16 residues. Germline V gives CDR1 LNHNV, CDR2 YYDKDF (reference sequence). CDR3 amino acids: CATSRDRGGVRVGYTF. CDR3 coding DNA: TGTGCCACCAGCAGAGATCGAGGAGGGGTCCGGGTTGGCTACACCTTC.

This chain joins TRBV20-1 and TRBJ1-6; possibly TRBD1 for D (5 bases). The germline gives CDR1 DFQATT, CDR2 SNEGSKA (reference sequence). Trimming cost V 3 bases and J 0 bases, with 12 bases left between them. The CDR3 sequence is 16 residues long. The CDR3: CSASQGRSSYNSPLHF. In DNA, the CDR3 is TGCAGTGCTAGTCAGGGCAGGAGCTCCTATAATTCACCCCTCCACTTT.

V and J are TRBV12-3 or TRBV12-4 and TRBJ2-3, with a weak D call TRBD2 (5 bases). The V end lost 6 bases, the J end lost 9 bases, and 13 bases lay between the germline ends. The length of the CDR3 is 12 residues. The CDR3 sequence: CASSPQTGTQYF. The CDR3 DNA reads TGTGCCAGCAGCCCTCAGACGGGAACGCAGTATTTT.

Here the CDR3 DNA reads TGTGCCAGCAGCACAAGCGGGGGGGAGGATACGCAGTATTTT. It yields the protein CASSTSGGEDTQYF. The chain links TRBV11-3 to TRBJ2-3; 10 positions agree with TRBD2. The V gene end was trimmed by 5 bases and the J gene end by 6 bases; junction bases not matched to a gene: 5. CDR1 SGHNT and CDR2 YENEEA come from the germline V gene. CDR3 length: 14 residues.

This clone was recorded at least ten times. The V and J genes are TRBV7-9 and TRBJ2-3, with 10 bases that match TRBD2. CDR3 length equals 14 residues. Germline lookup yields CDR1 SEHNR and CDR2 FQNEAQ (reference sequence). With 5 bases clipped from V and 5 bases from J, the junction kept 4 bases outside the gene matches. CDR3 coding DNA: TGTGCCAGCAGCCTACGGACTAGCGGAGATACGCAGTATTTT. The encoded protein is CASSLRTSGDTQYF.